These 11 T cell receptor beta chains originate from one sample sequenced in a study of PD-1 blockade in classical Hodgkin lymphoma. Time point reported: cycle 4 day 1 (C4D1), after 6 weeks of nivolumab. Each and every patient relapsed after autologous stem cell transplantation, and patients got differing brentuximab vedotin exposure. After PBMCs were thawed, their CD8+ T cells were isolated by magnetic negative selection. Only in-frame clones appear in the TCRdb table, and some are missing; sequencing was by immunoSEQ multiplex PCR. Here the sample spans roughly 11,000 clones, about 85% being singletons. Sample: CD8+ T cells from blood, taken before the fourth cycle of nivolumab. The origin of the receptors is a human donor with classical Hodgkin lymphoma. The donor label of this sample is uncertain.

In its sample, this clone ranks as medium-sized (0.01 to 0.1%). The chain has TRBV5-6 and TRBJ1-5; no clear D gene. Germline V gene sequence: CDR1 SGHDT, CDR2 YYEEEE. V was trimmed by 3 bases and J by 1 base, leaving 11 bases between them. The CDR3 runs to 15 residues. CDR3 bases: TGTGCCAGCAGCTCGTTTGGGGTGAGCAATCAGCCCCAGCATTTT. Encoded protein: CASSSFGVSNQPQHF. The variable domain in full, completed from reference TRBV5-6 and TRBJ1-5, reads DAGVTQSPTHLIKTRGQQVTLRCSPKSGHDTVSWYQQALGQGPQFIFQYYEEEERQRGNFPDRFSGHQFPNYSSELNVNALLLGDSALYLCASSSFGVSNQPQHFGDGTRLSIL.

The chain is built from TRBV27 and TRBJ2-3; 8 bases align to TRBD1. V lost 6 bases to trimming and J lost 5 bases; unmatched junction nucleotides: 10. CDR3 length: 15 residues. Germline V gene lookup returns CDR1 MNHEY and CDR2 SMNVEV (reference sequence). CDR3 sequence reads: CASRNGQGRLDTQYF. CDR3 bases: TGTGCCAGCAGAAACGGACAGGGCCGTTTAGATACGCAGTATTTT.

The chain links TRBV5-8 to TRBJ2-7; 10 positions agree with TRBD2. The CDR3 totals 15 residues. Germline V lookup: CDR1 SGHTS, CDR2 YDEGEE. V lost 4 bases and J lost 4; bases outside the gene matches: 8. The CDR3: CASSLLAGIPYEQYF. CDR3 sequence (DNA): TGTGCCAGCAGCCTACTAGCGGGAATTCCATACGAGCAGTACTTC.

The V call is TRBV28, the J call TRBJ2-2; unclear D gene. CDR1 MDHEN and CDR2 SYDVKM come from the germline V gene. Trimming shortened V by 2 bases and J by 4 bases, and 11 bases separated the two germline ends. This CDR3 is 15 amino acids long. DNA of the CDR3: TGTGCCAGCAGTTTACCGGAAAGGTCCACCGGGGAGCTGTTTTTT. Amino acids: CASSLPERSTGELFF.

The chain links TRBV6-5 to TRBJ2-5, with 11 bases that match TRBD1. The CDR3 sequence is 16 residues long. Germline trimming cut 4 bases from V and 2 bases from J; bases unmatched to any gene: 6. Germline CDR1 is MNHEY and CDR2 is SVGAGI. CDR3 residues: CASSFFRDRGQETQYF. The CDR3 DNA reads TGTGCCAGCAGTTTTTTCCGGGACAGGGGGCAAGAGACCCAGTACTTC.

The chain links TRBV11-2 to TRBJ1-3, with 8 nucleotides matching TRBD1. V lost 1 base and J lost 3; bases outside the gene matches: 8. The CDR3 is 17 residues long. The germline V gene encodes CDR1 SGHAT and CDR2 FQNNGV. The CDR3 DNA follows: TGTGCCAGCAGCTTAGGCAGGGGGCAACGTAGTGGAAACACCATATATTTT. Translated, it gives CASSLGRGQRSGNTIYF.

J is TRBJ1-2 and V is TRBV2; D is possibly TRBD1 (6 bases). Between the trimmed V and J ends, which lost 6 bases and 5 bases, there was a span of 19 bases. The CDR3 sequence is 15 residues long. The germline V gene has CDR1 SNHLY and CDR2 FYNNEI. CDR3 DNA sequence: TGTGCCAGCAGGGCCCTGGACAGACGGGGATATGGCTACACCTTC. This gives the protein CASRALDRRGYGYTF. Variable domain in full (rest from reference TRBV2 and TRBJ1-2): EPEVTQTPSHQVTQMGQEVILRCVPISNHLYFYWYRQILGQKVEFLVSFYNNEISEKSEIFDDQFSVERPDGSNFTLKIRSTKLEDSAMYFCASRALDRRGYGYTFGSGTRLTVV.

The chain combines TRBV5-4 with TRBJ1-1, with 8 bases aligning to TRBD1. Germline CDR1 and CDR2: SGHNT and YYREEE (reference sequence). The CDR3 totals 15 residues. The junction had 11 bases not matched to a gene; V was cut back by 4 bases and J by 6 bases. This chain's CDR3 is CASSLARGPGAEAFF. The CDR3, as DNA: TGTGCCAGCAGCCTCGCCAGGGGGCCTGGGGCTGAAGCTTTCTTT.

In its sample, this clone was seen a few times. The chain has TRBV2 and TRBJ2-7; D may be TRBD1 (6 bases). This CDR3 is built from 14 residues. Germline V gene lookup returns CDR1 SNHLY and CDR2 FYNNEI. Trimming shortened V by 10 bases and J by 6 bases, and 22 bases separated the two germline ends. The CDR3 coding sequence is TGTGCCACCCGAGACACCGGGACACCTTCCGAGCAGTACTTC. It translates to CATRDTGTPSEQYF. The variable domain in full, completed from reference TRBV2 and TRBJ2-7, reads EPEVTQTPSHQVTQMGQEVILRCVPISNHLYFYWYRQILGQKVEFLVSFYNNEISEKSEIFDDQFSVERPDGSNFTLKIRSTKLEDSAMYFCATRDTGTPSEQYFGPGTRLTVT.

The genes are TRBV10-2 and TRBJ2-1, with a tentative D call TRBD1 (6 bases). V shed 6 bases and J shed 9 bases, with 12 bases lying between them. Germline loops: CDR1 WSHSY, CDR2 SAAADI. CDR3 length equals 12 residues. CDR3 sequence reads: CASSLGQIEQFF. CDR3 in DNA: TGCGCCAGCAGCCTCGGACAGATTGAGCAGTTCTTC.

The chain links TRBV4-1 to TRBJ1-5, with TRBD1 as a possible D gene (5 bases). Germline CDR1 and CDR2: MGHRA and YSYEKL. V was shortened by 0 bases and J by 2 bases, with 8 bases between the two germline ends. The CDR3 runs 15 residues. The CDR3 DNA is TGCGCCAGCAGCCAAGAAGGGGTTGGCAATCAGCCCCAGCATTTT. It is translated as CASSQEGVGNQPQHF.